Listed below are T cell receptor beta chains from one sample, sequenced in a study of blood T cell repertoires in COVID-19. Only in-frame clones appear in the TCRdb table, and some are missing; sequencing was by immunoSEQ multiplex PCR. The sample has about 15,000 clones, more than 70% seen once. The sample taken for sequencing was peripheral blood. The receptor source for this set is a human donor in a cohort sampled during active COVID-19. Both conserved end residues are part of each CDR3. The order of the fields is J gene, clone size, D gene, V gene, CDR3 protein, CDR3 DNA. The D gene is left open where the match is weak. Rows give clone size only sometimes, using once, few, many, or a class for an expanded clone.

J: TRBJ1-2
size: -
D: TRBD1
V: TRBV6-2/TRBV6-3
CDR3: CASSPFGQGRGGYTF
DNA: TGTGCCAGCAGTCCCTTCGGACAGGGTCGAGGTGGCTACACCTTC

J: TRBJ2-3
size: -
D: TRBD1
V: TRBV19
CDR3: CASSPDRARTDTQYF
DNA: TGTGCCAGTAGTCCCGACAGGGCCCGCACAGATACGCAGTATTTT

J: TRBJ1-5
size: -
D: TRBD1
V: TRBV6-1
CDR3: CASSEGQPNQPQHF
DNA: TGTGCCAGCAGTGAGGGACAGCCTAATCAGCCCCAGCATTTT

J: TRBJ2-3
size: -
D: TRBD2
V: TRBV5-1
CDR3: CASSGGLAGEQYF
DNA: TGCGCCAGCAGCGGTGGACTAGCGGGGGAGCAGTATTTT

J: TRBJ2-1
size: few
D: TRBD1
V: TRBV24-1
CDR3: CATSDATGGSYNEQFF
DNA: TGTGCCACCAGTGACGCGACAGGGGGCTCCTACAATGAGCAGTTCTTC

J: TRBJ2-7
size: -
D: -
V: TRBV7-2
CDR3: CASSPYAGMPYEQYF
DNA: TGTGCCAGCAGCCCCTATGCGGGTATGCCCTACGAGCAGTACTTC

J: TRBJ2-2
size: -
D: TRBD1
V: TRBV27
CDR3: CASKGVDTGGTGELFF
DNA: TGTGCCAGCAAAGGTGTGGATACAGGGGGCACCGGGGAGCTGTTTTTT

J: TRBJ2-2
size: -
D: TRBD1
V: TRBV18
CDR3: CASSPPSGTGGTGELFF
DNA: TGTGCCAGCTCACCACCCTCCGGGACAGGGGGCACCGGGGAGCTGTTTTTT

J: TRBJ1-4
size: -
D: TRBD1
V: TRBV4-1
CDR3: CASSREQGAEGKLFF
DNA: TGCGCCAGCAGCCGAGAACAGGGGGCAGAGGGAAAACTGTTTTTT

J: TRBJ1-1
size: -
D: -
V: TRBV7-2
CDR3: CASNEQGGTEAFF
DNA: TGTGCCAGCAACGAACAGGGTGGGACTGAAGCTTTCTTT

J: TRBJ2-5
size: -
D: -
V: TRBV18
CDR3: CASSPRGPGETQYF
DNA: TGTGCCAGCTCACCACGTGGCCCCGGGGAGACCCAGTACTTC

J: TRBJ1-3
size: -
D: -
V: TRBV30
CDR3: CAWSGKWLTGNTIYF
DNA: TGTGCCTGGTCGGGGAAGTGGCTAACTGGAAACACCATATATTTT

J: TRBJ1-2
size: -
D: TRBD1
V: TRBV18
CDR3: CASSPGDRAMAYGYTF
DNA: TGTGCCAGCTCACCAGGTGACAGGGCCATGGCATATGGCTACACCTTC

J: TRBJ2-7
size: -
D: -
V: TRBV11-2
CDR3: CASSLLAVGFSYEQYF
DNA: TGTGCCAGCAGCCTATTAGCGGTAGGCTTCTCCTACGAGCAGTACTTC

J: TRBJ1-2
size: -
D: -
V: TRBV12-3/TRBV12-4
CDR3: CASSLGPGDGYTF
DNA: TGTGCCAGCAGTTTAGGGCCAGGGGATGGCTACACCTTC

J: TRBJ1-2
size: few
D: TRBD1
V: TRBV5-4
CDR3: CASNIQGAGGYTF
DNA: TGTGCCAGCAATATACAGGGGGCAGGTGGCTACACCTTC

J: TRBJ1-3
size: -
D: TRBD1
V: TRBV6-5
CDR3: CASRPTGRTGNTIYF
DNA: TGTGCCAGCAGGCCGACAGGGAGAACTGGAAACACCATATATTTT

J: TRBJ1-2
size: -
D: -
V: TRBV6-4
CDR3: CASSPGLGGNYGYTF
DNA: TGTGCCAGCAGCCCGGGATTGGGCGGCAACTATGGCTACACCTTC

J: TRBJ1-6
size: once
D: TRBD1
V: TRBV6-5
CDR3: CASTGTGDSPLHF
DNA: TGTGCCAGCACCGGGACAGGGGATTCACCCCTCCACTTT

J: TRBJ2-3
size: few
D: -
V: TRBV14
CDR3: CASSPTYDTQYF
DNA: TGTGCCAGCAGCCCTACGTATGATACGCAGTATTTT

J: TRBJ1-3
size: -
D: -
V: TRBV6-5
CDR3: CASSYSSRYSGNTIYF
DNA: TGTGCCAGCAGTTACTCGAGTCGGTACTCTGGAAACACCATATATTTT

J: TRBJ2-1
size: -
D: TRBD2
V: TRBV29-1
CDR3: CSVEIRRAWRGGVQDEQFF
DNA: TGCAGCGTTGAAATCCGCCGGGCGTGGCGGGGGGGGGTTCAGGATGAGCAGTTCTTC

J: TRBJ1-1
size: -
D: -
V: TRBV6-5
CDR3: CASSSPAGNTEAFF
DNA: TGTGCCAGCAGTTCCCCGGCGGGGAACACTGAAGCTTTCTTT

J: TRBJ2-2
size: -
D: -
V: TRBV5-4
CDR3: CASSLEPRDNTGELFF
DNA: TGTGCCAGCAGCTTGGAGCCTAGAGATAACACCGGGGAGCTGTTTTTT

J: TRBJ1-5
size: -
D: -
V: TRBV11-3
CDR3: CASSPNAGRRKPQHF
DNA: TGTGCCAGCAGCCCCAATGCCGGGAGGAGGAAGCCCCAGCATTTT

J: TRBJ2-1
size: -
D: -
V: TRBV23-1
CDR3: CASSQRVTGSSYNEQFF
DNA: TGCGCCAGCAGTCAGCGGGTTACGGGAAGCTCCTACAATGAGCAGTTCTTC

J: TRBJ1-2
size: -
D: TRBD1
V: TRBV28
CDR3: CASSFYLPTGLYGYTF
DNA: TGTGCCAGCAGTTTCTATCTACCGACAGGGCTCTATGGCTACACCTTC

J: TRBJ1-4
size: -
D: -
V: TRBV6-5
CDR3: CASRNRVVNEKLFF
DNA: TGTGCCAGCAGGAACAGGGTGGTGAATGAAAAACTGTTTTTT